Below, 8 T cell receptor beta chains from the same sample are listed, as sequenced in a study of blood T cell repertoires in COVID-19. Generated by immunoSEQ multiplex PCR, the TCRdb table keeps only in-frame clones and is missing some. The table includes hundreds of thousands of clones, 85% to 90% detected once. The sample was peripheral blood. These receptors all stem from a woman younger than 30 with acute or convalescent COVID-19.

The V gene is TRBV24-1, the J gene TRBJ1-5, with 12 nucleotides matching TRBD1. The V segment lost 7 bases and the J segment 7 bases; nucleotides outside the gene matches: 7. CDR1 is KGHDR and CDR2 is SFDVKD in the germline V gene. The length of the CDR3 is 15 residues. The CDR3, as DNA: TGTGCCACCAGCCCGGGACAGGGGGCCAACCAGCCCCAGCATTTT. Translation: CATSPGQGANQPQHF.

V gene TRBV3-1 (or the pseudogene TRBV3-2) combines with J gene TRBJ1-2; TRBD1 aligns across 9 bases. The CDR3 is 16 residues long. The ends lost 2 bases at V and 2 bases at J; junction bases unmatched: 6. Germline-derived CDR1 and CDR2 are LGHDT and YNNKEL (reference sequence). The CDR3 reads CASSQNWGQGNYGYTF. The CDR3 coding sequence is TGTGCCAGCAGCCAAAACTGGGGACAGGGAAACTATGGCTACACCTTC.

This clone was observed a single time. The rearrangement joins TRBV7-2 to TRBJ2-3, with D hard to call. Germline assignment: CDR1 SGHTA and CDR2 FQGNSA. V was clipped by 1 base and J by 7 bases, with 6 bases between them. The CDR3 covers 12 residues. CDR3: CASSLDQYTQYF. CDR3 sequence (DNA): TGTGCCAGCAGCTTAGATCAGTATACGCAGTATTTT.

The chain employs TRBV5-1 and TRBJ2-7; D is undetermined. The CDR3 sequence is 15 residues long. V was trimmed by 2 bases and J by 3 bases, leaving 15 bases between them. Germline V gene data show CDR1 as SGHRS and CDR2 as YFSETQ. This chain's CDR3 is CASSFIPQQNYEQYF. CDR3 sequence (DNA): TGCGCCAGCAGCTTTATCCCCCAACAGAACTACGAGCAGTACTTC. Supplemented by reference TRBV5-1 and TRBJ2-7, the full variable domain reads KAGVTQTPRYLIKTRGQQVTLSCSPISGHRSVSWYQQTPGQGLQFLFEYFSETQRNKGNFPGRFSGRQFSNSRSEMNVSTLELGDSALYLCASSFIPQQNYEQYFGPGTRLTVT.

The sample holds one count of this clone. The chain is built from TRBV12-3 or TRBV12-4 and TRBJ1-1; D is unresolved. With 1 base removed from V and 7 bases from J, the gap between germline ends came to 10 bases. The CDR3 length is 13 residues. CDR3 amino acids: CASSLGGPSEAFF. Here the CDR3 DNA reads TGTGCCAGCAGTTTAGGCGGGCCCAGTGAAGCTTTCTTT.

This clone showed up just once. The chain recombines TRBV3-1 (or the pseudogene TRBV3-2) with TRBJ2-1; 10 bases line up with TRBD2. Looked up from germline, CDR1 is LGHDT and CDR2 is YNNKEL (reference sequence). After removal of 1 base from V and 9 bases from J, the junction contained 12 bases not matched to a gene. This CDR3 contains 17 residues. Written as DNA, the CDR3 is TGTGCCAGCAGCCAAGCCCTAACGGGACTAGCGATTGGTGAGCAGTTCTTC. Translation gives CASSQALTGLAIGEQFF.

This rearrangement joins TRBV12-5 to TRBJ2-5; 8 bases line up with TRBD1. CDR1 is LGHNT and CDR2 is FRNRAP in the germline V gene. The CDR3 extends over 16 amino acids. The junction had 6 bases not matched to a gene; V was cut back by 1 base and J by 2 bases. As DNA, the CDR3 is TGTGCTAGTGGTTTGGAACAGGGGGGTTGGCAAGAGACCCAGTACTTC. It encodes CASGLEQGGWQETQYF.

V is TRBV3-1 (or the pseudogene TRBV3-2) and J is TRBJ2-4; D gene ambiguous. The length of the CDR3 is 16 residues. CDR1 LGHDT and CDR2 YNNKEL come from the germline V gene (reference sequence). V was pared by 1 base and J by 1 base, with 11 bases between. The CDR3, as DNA: TGTGCCAGCAGCCAAGTAGACTTTGGGGCCAAAAACATTCAGTACTTC. Translation: CASSQVDFGAKNIQYF.